This T cell receptor (beta chain) was recorded in a study of metastatic and nonmetastatic thyroid tumors. Study details: Across blood and tumor or nodule tissue, repertoires from malignant and benign thyroid patients were compared with one another. Whole-study results and caveats: Malignant thyroid tumors reportedly exceeded benign nodules significantly in TCR beta diversity, with the difference appearing in blood and tumor.

Comments on this clone: Its antigen is not identified.

Per the authors' pipeline: Between-group CDR3 differences, defined by clinicopathological status, yielded a distant-metastasis classifier for papillary thyroid cancer. TCRdb re-analyzed the PCR reads through MiXCR. The V and J calls reflect TCRdb's pipeline rather than the authors' work. The sample records over 25,000 clones, about 20% being singletons. CDR1 and CDR2 (germline): MNHNS, SASEGT. With 3 bases clipped from V and 9 bases from J, the junction kept 1 base outside the gene matches. CDR3 length equals 13 residues. Among the patients, none had received any treatment before thyroid surgery. The chain couples TRBV6-1 to TRBJ2-1; 11 nucleotides match TRBD2. Sequencing was done on a sample of blood. The sequence was obtained from a female donor with papillary thyroid cancer or a benign thyroid nodule (not recorded which). Some clones in this sample may be carry-over from other donors' samples. CDR3 in DNA: TGTGCCAGCAGTGAGACTAGCGGGGTTGAGCAGTTCTTC. This encodes CASSETSGVEQFF.